The rows below give T cell receptor beta chains drawn from one sample of a study of T cell responses to AZD1222 COVID-19 vaccine. Libraries were prepared by immunoSEQ multiplex PCR; TCRdb keeps only in-frame clonotypes and omits some of them. Here the sample spans roughly 150,000 clones, roughly 91% being singletons. The sequences come from peripheral blood, collected on day 0 of AZD1222 vaccination. These TCRs come from an adult in good health. The CDR3 runs from the conserved cysteine through the conserved F or W. A D gene is named only where the DNA matches it firmly. Size is stated for part of the rows, as once, few or many counts, or as a class when the clone is expanded.

abundance	v_gene	len	j_gene	d_gene	CDR3nt	CDR3aa
-	TRBV5-1	11	TRBJ1-2	-	TGCGCCAGCAGCTCTATTAATGGCTACACCTTC	CASSSINGYTF
-	TRBV30	14	TRBJ2-2	-	TGTGCCTCCCCCCGGGCCCGGGACACCGGGGAGCTGTTTTTT	CASPRARDTGELFF
-	TRBV3-1/TRBV3-2	14	TRBJ1-1	TRBD1	TGTGCCAGCAGCCCCCAGGGGGCGGGCACTGAAGCTTTCTTT	CASSPQGAGTEAFF
-	TRBV9	15	TRBJ2-1	TRBD2	TGTGCCAGCAGCGTTGGCGGGAGCTTTTACAATGAGCAGTTCTTC	CASSVGGSFYNEQFF
-	TRBV27	15	TRBJ1-2	-	TGTGCCAGCAGTCCGACCCAAGGACAGAGATATGGCTACACCTTC	CASSPTQGQRYGYTF
-	TRBV27	16	TRBJ1-2	-	TGTGCCAGCAGTCCGGTATTTGGGGGAAACATCTTTGGCTACACCTTC	CASSPVFGGNIFGYTF
-	TRBV5-1	15	TRBJ1-4	-	TGCGCCAGCAGCCTCGGACGGTCTCTGAGCGAAAAACTGTTTTTT	CASSLGRSLSEKLFF
-	TRBV7-8	14	TRBJ1-5	-	TGTGCCAGCAGCTTATCTAATAGCAATCAGCCCCAGCATTTT	CASSLSNSNQPQHF
once	TRBV5-1	15	TRBJ1-1	-	TGCGCCAGCAGCTTGGTTTCTCTCCCGCCGGGAGAGGCTTTCTTT	CASSLVSLPPGEAFF
-	TRBV5-1	14	TRBJ2-7	-	TGCGCCAGCAGCTTGGTGGAGGGGTCCTACGAGCAGTACTTC	CASSLVEGSYEQYF
-	TRBV15	16	TRBJ2-3	-	TGTGCCACCAGCCCCCGGACCAGGGGAGGCACAGATACGCAGTATTTT	CATSPRTRGGTDTQYF